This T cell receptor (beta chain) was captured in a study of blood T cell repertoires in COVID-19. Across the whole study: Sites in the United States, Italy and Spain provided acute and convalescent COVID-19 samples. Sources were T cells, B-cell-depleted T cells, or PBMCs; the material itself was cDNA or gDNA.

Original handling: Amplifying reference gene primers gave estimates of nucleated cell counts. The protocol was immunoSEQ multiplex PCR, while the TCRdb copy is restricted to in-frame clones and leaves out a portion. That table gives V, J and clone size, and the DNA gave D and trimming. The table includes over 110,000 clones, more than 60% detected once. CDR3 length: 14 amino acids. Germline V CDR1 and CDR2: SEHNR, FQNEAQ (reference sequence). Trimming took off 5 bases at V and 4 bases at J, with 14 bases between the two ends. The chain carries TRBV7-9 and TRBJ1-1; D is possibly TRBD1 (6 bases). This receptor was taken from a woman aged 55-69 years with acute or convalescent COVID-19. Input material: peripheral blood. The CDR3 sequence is CASSTRGSITEAFF. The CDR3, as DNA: TGTGCCAGCAGCACCAGGGGTTCTATCACTGAAGCTTTCTTT.